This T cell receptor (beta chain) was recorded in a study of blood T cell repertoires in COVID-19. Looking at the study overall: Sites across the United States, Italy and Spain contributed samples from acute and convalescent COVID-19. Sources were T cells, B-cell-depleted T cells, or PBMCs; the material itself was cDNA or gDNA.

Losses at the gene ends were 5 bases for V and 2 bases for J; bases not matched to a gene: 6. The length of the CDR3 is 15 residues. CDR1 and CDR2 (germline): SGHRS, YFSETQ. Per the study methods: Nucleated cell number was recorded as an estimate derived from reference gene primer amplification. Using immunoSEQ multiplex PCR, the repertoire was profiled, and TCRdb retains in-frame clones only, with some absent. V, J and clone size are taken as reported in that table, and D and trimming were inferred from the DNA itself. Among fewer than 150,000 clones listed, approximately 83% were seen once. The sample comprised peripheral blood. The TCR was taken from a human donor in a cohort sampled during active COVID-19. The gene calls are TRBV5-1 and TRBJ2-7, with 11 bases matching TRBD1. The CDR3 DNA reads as TGCGCCAGCAGAAACCGGGACAGGGGGGCCTACGAGCAGTACTTC. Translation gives CASRNRDRGAYEQYF.